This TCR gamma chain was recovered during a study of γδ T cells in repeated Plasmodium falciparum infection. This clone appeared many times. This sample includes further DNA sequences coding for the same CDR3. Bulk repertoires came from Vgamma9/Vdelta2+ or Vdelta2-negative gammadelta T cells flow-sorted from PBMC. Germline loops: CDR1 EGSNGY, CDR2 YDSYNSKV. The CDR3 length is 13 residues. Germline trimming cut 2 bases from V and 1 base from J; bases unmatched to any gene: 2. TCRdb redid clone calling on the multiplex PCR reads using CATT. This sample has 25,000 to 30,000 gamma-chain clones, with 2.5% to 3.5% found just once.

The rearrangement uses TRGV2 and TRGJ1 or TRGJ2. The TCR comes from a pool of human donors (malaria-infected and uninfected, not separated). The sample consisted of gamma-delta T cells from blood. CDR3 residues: CATWDVNYYKKLF. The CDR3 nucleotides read TGTGCCACCTGGGACGTCAATTATTATAAGAAACTCTTT.